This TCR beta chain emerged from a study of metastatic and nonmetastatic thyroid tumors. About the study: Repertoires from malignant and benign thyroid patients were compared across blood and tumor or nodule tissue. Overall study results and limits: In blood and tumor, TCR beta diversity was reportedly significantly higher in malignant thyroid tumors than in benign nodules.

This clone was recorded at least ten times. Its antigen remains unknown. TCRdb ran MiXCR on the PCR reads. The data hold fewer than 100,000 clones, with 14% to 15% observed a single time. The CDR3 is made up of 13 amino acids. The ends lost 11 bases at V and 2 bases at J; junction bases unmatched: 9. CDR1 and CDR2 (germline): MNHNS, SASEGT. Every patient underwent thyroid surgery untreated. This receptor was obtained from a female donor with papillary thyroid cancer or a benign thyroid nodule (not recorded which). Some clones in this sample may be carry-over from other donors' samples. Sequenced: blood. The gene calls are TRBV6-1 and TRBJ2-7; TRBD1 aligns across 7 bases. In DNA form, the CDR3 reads TGTGCCTCGGCCCGGGACAGAGCCTACGAGCAGTACTTC. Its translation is CASARDRAYEQYF.